This T cell receptor beta chain was profiled in a study of metastatic and nonmetastatic thyroid tumors. For the study at large: Comparison of repertoires was carried out across blood and tumor or nodule tissue from malignant and benign thyroid patients. Study-wide points: Compared with benign nodules, malignant thyroid tumors were reported to have significantly higher TCR beta diversity in both blood and tumor.

Germline loops: CDR1 LGHDT, CDR2 YNNKEL (reference sequence). The CDR3 runs 15 residues. Trimming cost V 4 bases and J 7 bases, with 20 bases left between them. Original processing notes: Building a distant-metastasis classifier for papillary thyroid cancer drew on CDR3 differences across clinicopathological groups. Using MiXCR, TCRdb reanalyzed the PCR reads. The V and J calls here are based on TCRdb, not the publication. This table has some 86,000 clones, roughly an eighth appearing once. Not a single patient had been given any form of treatment at any point before undergoing thyroid surgery. This clone was seen ten or more times. Its antigen is unidentified.

This receptor was obtained from a female donor with papillary thyroid cancer or a benign thyroid nodule (not recorded which). Some clones in this sample may be carry-over from other donors' samples. J is TRBJ2-7 and V is TRBV3-1; D possibly corresponds to TRBD2 (5 bases). The sample comprised tumor tissue. CDR3 sequence: CASSLLGGADGEQYF. CDR3 nucleotide sequence: TGTGCCAGCAGCCTACTCGGAGGTGCGGATGGGGAGCAGTACTTC.